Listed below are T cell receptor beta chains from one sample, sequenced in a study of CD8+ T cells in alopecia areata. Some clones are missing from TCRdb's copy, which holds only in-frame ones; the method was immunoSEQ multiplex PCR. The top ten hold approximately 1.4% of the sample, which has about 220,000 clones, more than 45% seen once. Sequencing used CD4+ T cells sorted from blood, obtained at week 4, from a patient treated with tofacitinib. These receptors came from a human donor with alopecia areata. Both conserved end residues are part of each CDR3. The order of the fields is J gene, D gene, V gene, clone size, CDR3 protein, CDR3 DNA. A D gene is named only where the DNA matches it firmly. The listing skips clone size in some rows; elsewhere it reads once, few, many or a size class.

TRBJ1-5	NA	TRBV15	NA	CATSRGMSNQPQHF	TGTGCCACCAGCAGAGGGATGAGCAATCAGCCCCAGCATTTT
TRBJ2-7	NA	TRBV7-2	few	CASSPPPGTYEQYF	TGTGCCAGCAGCCCCCCCCCAGGGACCTACGAGCAGTACTTC
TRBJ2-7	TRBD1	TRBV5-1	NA	CASSLEGTGDEQYF	TGCGCCAGCAGCCTAGAAGGGACAGGGGACGAGCAGTACTTC
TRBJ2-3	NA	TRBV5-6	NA	CASSLDYPADTQYF	TGTGCCAGCAGCTTGGACTATCCCGCGGATACGCAGTATTTT
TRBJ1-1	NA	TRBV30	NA	CASQAGTEAFF	TGTGCCTCACAGGCGGGCACTGAAGCTTTCTTT
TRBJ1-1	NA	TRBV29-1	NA	CSVAGASIEAFF	TGCAGCGTCGCCGGGGCATCAATCGAAGCTTTCTTT
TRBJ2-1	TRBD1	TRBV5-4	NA	CASSWRTGGSDNEQFF	TGTGCCAGCAGCTGGAGGACAGGGGGGTCCGACAATGAGCAGTTCTTC
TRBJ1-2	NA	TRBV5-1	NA	CASSLVSGDYGYTF	TGCGCCAGCAGCTTGGTCAGCGGGGACTATGGCTACACCTTC
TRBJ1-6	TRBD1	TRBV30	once	CAWRTGGHNSPLHF	TGTGCCTGGAGAACAGGGGGACATAATTCACCCCTCCACTTT
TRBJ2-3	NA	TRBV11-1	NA	CASSLGAGPTDTQYF	TGTGCCAGCAGCTTAGGCGCGGGGCCCACAGATACGCAGTATTTT
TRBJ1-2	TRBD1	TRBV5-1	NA	CASSYTGQGDYGYTF	TGCGCCAGCAGCTATACTGGACAGGGGGACTATGGCTACACCTTC
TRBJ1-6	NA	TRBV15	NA	CATSRGDTGFSPLHF	TGTGCCACCAGCAGGGGTGATACAGGGTTTTCACCCCTCCACTTT
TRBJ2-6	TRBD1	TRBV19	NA	CASSITGAWEGANVLTF	TGTGCCAGTAGTATCACAGGGGCCTGGGAAGGGGCCAACGTCCTGACTTTC
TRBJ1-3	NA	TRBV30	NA	CAWSSTYSGSTIYF	TGTGCCTGGAGTAGCACATACTCTGGAAGCACCATATATTTT
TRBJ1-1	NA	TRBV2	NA	CASSVYGNTEAFF	TGTGCCAGCAGCGTTTACGGGAACACTGAAGCTTTCTTT
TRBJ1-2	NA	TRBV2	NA	CASSEGLYGYTF	TGTGCCAGCAGCGAAGGATTATATGGCTACACCTTC
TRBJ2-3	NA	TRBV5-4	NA	CASSGVGATDTQYF	TGTGCCAGCAGCGGAGTAGGGGCCACAGATACGCAGTATTTT
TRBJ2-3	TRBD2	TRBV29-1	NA	CSVQGLAENTDTQYF	TGCAGCGTTCAAGGACTAGCGGAAAACACAGATACGCAGTATTTT
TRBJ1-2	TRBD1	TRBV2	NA	CASSGQGYGYTF	TGTGCCAGCAGTGGACAGGGATATGGCTACACCTTC
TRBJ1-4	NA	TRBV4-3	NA	CASSQEYQGEKLFF	TGCGCCAGCAGCCAAGAATACCAGGGCGAAAAACTGTTTTTT
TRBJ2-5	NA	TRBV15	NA	CATSGPTGQETQYF	TGTGCCACCAGCGGTCCGACCGGGCAAGAGACCCAGTACTTC
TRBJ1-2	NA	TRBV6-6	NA	CASSQDGYGYTF	TGTGCCAGCAGTCAGGACGGCTATGGCTACACCTTC
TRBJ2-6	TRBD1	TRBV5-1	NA	CASSHRTGSGANVLTF	TGCGCCAGCAGCCACAGGACAGGGTCTGGGGCCAACGTCCTGACTTTC
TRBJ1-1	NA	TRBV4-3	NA	CASSRDLMNTEAFF	TGCGCCAGCAGCAGGGATCTTATGAACACTGAAGCTTTCTTT
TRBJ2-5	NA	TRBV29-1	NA	CSVGFRGGGETQYF	TGCAGCGTTGGCTTCAGGGGTGGAGGGGAGACCCAGTACTTC
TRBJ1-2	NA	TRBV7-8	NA	CASSPRRGDYGYTF	TGTGCCAGCAGCCCTCGGCGGGGGGATTATGGCTACACCTTC
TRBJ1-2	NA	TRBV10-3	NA	CAISGGLLYGYTF	TGTGCCATCAGTGGGGGTTTACTATATGGCTACACCTTC
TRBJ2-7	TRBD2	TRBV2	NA	CAVLLAGAYEQYF	TGTGCCGTGCTGTTAGCGGGAGCCTACGAGCAGTACTTC
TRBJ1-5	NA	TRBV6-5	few	CASSYTSPNQPQHF	TGTGCCAGCAGTTACACCTCCCCAAATCAGCCCCAGCATTTT